One sample yielded the 29 T cell receptor beta chains listed below, sequenced in a study of cytomegalovirus exposure and HLA in healthy donors. With 60 Vbeta and 13 Jbeta primers, the PCR was carried out. This table comes from immunoSEQ multiplex PCR, and its TCRdb copy is limited to in-frame clones, with some not included. The sample holds around 40,000 clones, 60% to 70% seen once. Sequencing used PBMCs. The origin of the receptors is a man aged 50 to 59 in good health and CMV-seropositive.

This clone was observed a few times. V usage is TRBV6-5 and J usage is TRBJ2-7; a possible D gene is TRBD1 (6 bases). Deletions cut 2 bases from V and 4 bases from J, with 9 bases between. The germline V gene encodes CDR1 MNHEY and CDR2 SVGAGI. CDR3 size: 13 residues. The CDR3 DNA sequence: TGTGCCAGCAGTTACACGACAGGTTACGAGCAGTACTTC. This sequence encodes CASSYTTGYEQYF.

The table lists this clone with a few counts. The J gene is TRBJ2-7, the V gene TRBV9; TRBD2 agrees at 7 bases. CDR1 and CDR2 from the germline V gene are SGDLS and YYNGEE. The ends lost 1 base at V and 5 bases at J; junction bases unmatched: 6. CDR3 size: 14 residues. CDR3 bases: TGTGCCAGCAGCGTAACCAGCGGGGCCCACGAGCAGTACTTC. Translated, it gives CASSVTSGAHEQYF.

This clone turned up a few times. The chain carries TRBV7-2 and TRBJ2-2; possibly TRBD2 for D (6 bases). The V gene lost 10 bases and the J gene lost 0 bases, with 9 bases spanning the gap. The CDR3 runs 13 residues. The germline V gene encodes CDR1 SGHTA and CDR2 FQGNSA. CDR3 in amino acids: CATAGTNTGELFF. In DNA, the CDR3 is TGTGCCACCGCGGGGACGAACACCGGGGAGCTGTTTTTT.

The V gene is TRBV11-3, the J gene TRBJ2-5; D remains ambiguous. V dropped 1 base and J dropped 1 base, with 10 bases sitting between them. The CDR3 is 15 amino acids. Germline-derived CDR1 and CDR2 are SGHNT and YENEEA. Written as DNA, the CDR3 is TGTGCCAGCAGCTTAGGCTCATCGGGCCAAGAGACCCAGTACTTC. Its protein product is CASSLGSSGQETQYF.

V and J are TRBV28 and TRBJ2-1; TRBD2 matches 7 bases. CDR3 size: 15 residues. The junction had 11 bases not matched to a gene; V was cut back by 5 bases and J by 7 bases. Germline-derived CDR1 and CDR2 are MDHEN and SYDVKM. For the CDR3, the DNA is TGTGCCAGCAGTATGCCGACACTAGCGAGGAATGAGCAGTTCTTC. As protein: CASSMPTLARNEQFF.

The J gene is TRBJ1-4, the V gene TRBV5-4; 7 bases agree with TRBD1. Germline values: CDR1 SGHNT, CDR2 YYREEE (reference sequence). After removal of 3 bases from V and 8 bases from J, the junction contained 16 bases not matched to a gene. This CDR3 is 17 amino acids long. The CDR3 loop is CASSSRQGGNDWEKLFF. The CDR3 region has the DNA TGTGCCAGCAGCTCCCGACAGGGAGGCAATGATTGGGAAAAACTGTTTTTT.

There are a few counts of this clone. The chain uses TRBV4-1 and TRBJ1-4; D ambiguous. This CDR3 spans 17 amino acids. Germline loops: CDR1 MGHRA, CDR2 YSYEKL. V was shortened by 1 base and J by 0 bases, with 12 bases between the two germline ends. The CDR3 nucleotides are TGCGCCAGCAGCCAAGGCTCCTCGGTCGCAACTAATGAAAAACTGTTTTTT. This codes for CASSQGSSVATNEKLFF.

The chain has TRBV18 and TRBJ1-2; D might be TRBD1 (5 bases). V lost 6 bases to trimming and J lost 0 bases, with 14 bases between them. CDR1 is KGHSH and CDR2 is LQKENI in the germline V gene. The CDR3 extends over 15 amino acids. CDR3 protein: CASSPIGAANYGYTF. The CDR3 region has the DNA TGTGCCAGCTCCCCGATAGGGGCAGCTAACTATGGCTACACCTTC.

This clone was seen more than once but under ten times. The junction departs from germline at one end; a sequencing error may be responsible. The V and J genes are TRBV2 and TRBJ2-7; 11 bases match TRBD1. This CDR3 has 15 residues. Germline V gives CDR1 SNHLY, CDR2 FYNNEI. Written as DNA, the CDR3 is TGTGCCAGCAATGAAAGGGACAGGGGGAGGTACGAGCAGTACTTC. Translating gives CASNERDRGRYEQYF.

The chain joins TRBV7-2 to TRBJ2-7, with TRBD1 identical over 9 bases. V trimming: 1 base; J trimming: 4 bases; junction bases outside the gene matches: 5. The CDR3 length is 15 residues. Germline V gene lookup returns CDR1 SGHTA and CDR2 FQGNSA. The CDR3 loop is CASSLVMGQGYEQYF. CDR3 coding DNA: TGTGCCAGCAGCTTAGTTATGGGACAGGGTTACGAGCAGTACTTC.

There are a few counts of this clone. This sequence joins TRBV5-1 and TRBJ1-2; TRBD1 agrees at 10 bases. The V and J ends lost 4 bases and 2 bases, in that order; junction bases with no gene match: 2. Germline V gene lookup returns CDR1 SGHRS and CDR2 YFSETQ. This CDR3 contains 14 residues. For the CDR3, the DNA is TGCGCCAGCAGCGGGGGACAGGGGAACTATGGCTACACCTTC. Residues: CASSGGQGNYGYTF.

The chain carries TRBV4-1 and TRBJ2-7, with 13 nucleotides matching TRBD2. From germline, CDR1 is MGHRA and CDR2 YSYEKL. This CDR3 comprises 18 residues. The J segment lost 2 bases and the V segment lost 4 bases, leaving 11 bases of the junction unmatched. CDR3 loop: CASSPQRTSGGLTYEQYF. The CDR3 DNA is TGCGCCAGCAGCCCCCAACGGACTAGCGGGGGCCTTACCTACGAGCAGTACTTC.

The V call is TRBV7-9, the J call TRBJ1-1; 11 bases fit TRBD1. CDR3 length equals 16 residues. Unmatched junction bases numbered 6, after V lost 5 bases and J lost 1 base. Germline loops: CDR1 SEHNR, CDR2 FQNEAQ (reference sequence). For the CDR3, the DNA is TGTGCCAGCAGCCCTGGACAGGGGGCGGGGAACACTGAAGCTTTCTTT. The encoded protein is CASSPGQGAGNTEAFF.

The V call is TRBV29-1, the J call TRBJ2-3; 9 nucleotides match TRBD2. V was clipped by 6 bases and J by 1 base; unmatched bases: 8. Germline CDR1 and CDR2: SQVTM and ANQGSEA. The CDR3 spans 15 residues. CDR3 bases: TGCAGCGTCGGGATGGTAGCGGGGGGCACAGATACGCAGTATTTT. Amino acids: CSVGMVAGGTDTQYF.

The rearrangement uses TRBV13 and TRBJ2-1; 8 bases are shared with TRBD2. CDR3 length: 14 amino acids. With V trimmed by 5 bases and J by 11 bases, 11 bases remained unmatched. The germline gives CDR1 PRHDT, CDR2 FYEKMQ (reference sequence). The CDR3 reads CASSPGAGLEKQFF. CDR3 DNA sequence: TGTGCCAGCAGCCCCGGGGCGGGACTAGAAAAGCAGTTCTTC.

This clone was recorded a few times. The chain employs TRBV6-5 and TRBJ2-3, with TRBD1 matching over 9 bases. The germline V gene encodes CDR1 MNHEY and CDR2 SVGAGI. The CDR3 has 16 amino acids. J lost 1 base, V lost 4 bases, and 6 bases had no gene match. CDR3 in amino acids: CASSSRDRAGTDTQYF. CDR3 nucleotides: TGTGCCAGCAGTTCCCGGGACAGGGCTGGCACAGATACGCAGTATTTT.

The CDR3 DNA reads as TGCGCCAGCAGCCAAGAAGATCGAGCAGGGCGAACCTCGATAGCCAAAAACATTCAGTACTTC. It translates to CASSQEDRAGRTSIAKNIQYF. The rearrangement uses TRBV4-1 and TRBJ2-4; D perhaps matches TRBD1 (5 bases). Germline V gives CDR1 MGHRA, CDR2 YSYEKL. This CDR3 contains 21 residues. V was cut by 0 bases and J by 0 bases, with 24 bases left in between.

This chain connects TRBV29-1 to TRBJ2-7; D might be TRBD2 (5 bases). CDR3 length: 15 residues. Germline CDR1 and CDR2: SQVTM and ANQGSEA. V dropped 3 bases and J dropped 3 bases, with 18 bases sitting between them. The CDR3 loop is CSVEGSYTENYEQYF. The CDR3 bases are TGCAGCGTTGAGGGGAGCTACACAGAGAACTACGAGCAGTACTTC.

CDR3: CASSLVGGVGEQYF. For the CDR3, the DNA is TGTGCCAGCAGCTTGGTCGGCGGAGTGGGCGAGCAGTACTTC. The J gene is TRBJ2-7, the V gene TRBV7-2; D gene ambiguous. The CDR3 length is 14 residues. Trimming pared 3 bases from V and 6 bases from J, leaving 15 bases between. Germline CDR1 SGHTA, CDR2 FQGNSA.

This clone turned up a few times. V gene TRBV29-1 combines with J gene TRBJ1-4, with D maybe TRBD1 (5 bases). V was trimmed by 2 bases and J by 8 bases, leaving 15 bases between them. CDR1 and CDR2 from the germline V gene are SQVTM and ANQGSEA. CDR3 length: 14 amino acids. The CDR3 is CSVEFRGDREKLFF. Here the CDR3 DNA reads TGCAGCGTTGAATTTAGGGGTGATCGCGAAAAACTGTTTTTT. The full variable domain, in which reference TRBV29-1 and TRBJ1-4 provide the parts outside the CDR3, is SAVISQKPSRDICQRGTSLTIQCQVDSQVTMMFWYRQQPGQSLTLIATANQGSEATYESGFVIDKFPISRPNLTFSTLTVSNMSPEDSSIYLCSVEFRGDREKLFFGSGTQLSVL.

The J gene is TRBJ1-5, the V gene TRBV28; a weak D match, TRBD1 (6 bases). The length of the CDR3 is 14 residues. The germline V gene has CDR1 MDHEN and CDR2 SYDVKM. Trimming took 6 bases from V and 3 from J, leaving 12 bases between them. CDR3 sequence reads: CASRYNRDNQPQHF. The CDR3 DNA reads TGTGCCAGCAGATACAACAGGGACAATCAGCCCCAGCATTTT.

The CDR3 coding sequence is TGTGCCAGCAGGGAGTCCGACTATGGCTACACCTTC. It codes for CASRESDYGYTF. The chain couples TRBV2 to TRBJ1-2; D remains unclear. Deletions cut 6 bases from V and 3 bases from J, with 8 bases between. CDR1 is SNHLY, CDR2 FYNNEI, per germline. This CDR3 is 12 amino acids long.

The J gene is TRBJ2-7, the V gene TRBV7-8, with no clear D. Germline CDR1 SGHVS, CDR2 FQNEAQ. CDR3 length: 13 amino acids. The V end was cut by 5 bases, the J end by 7 bases, with 15 bases between. The CDR3 reads CASSTGPAREQYF. CDR3 DNA: TGTGCCAGCAGCACTGGGCCAGCACGGGAGCAGTACTTC.

The chain carries TRBV6-5 and TRBJ1-2; 8 bases map to TRBD1. After removal of 5 bases from V and 5 bases from J, the junction contained 7 bases not matched to a gene. The germline V gene has CDR1 MNHEY and CDR2 SVGAGI. CDR3 length: 14 amino acids. CDR3 loop: CASSKGQGLYGYTF. CDR3 bases: TGTGCCAGCAGTAAAGGACAGGGATTATATGGCTACACCTTC.

V and J are TRBV28 and TRBJ1-4, with a possible D match to TRBD1 (5 bases). The CDR3 length is 15 residues. The germline V and J ends were trimmed by 4 bases and 10 bases, with 19 bases remaining between them. CDR1 and CDR2 (germline): MDHEN, SYDVKM. In DNA form, the CDR3 reads TGTGCCAGCAGTTCTCAACAGGACTGGAGGGTAAAACTGTTTTTT. It specifies CASSSQQDWRVKLFF.

This clone was counted only a few times. This sequence joins TRBV14 and TRBJ1-6, with D uncertain. Germline lookup yields CDR1 SGHDN and CDR2 FVKESK. V lost 2 bases and J lost 6, with 5 bases in between. This CDR3 comprises 13 residues. The CDR3 protein is CASSQLLNSPLHF. The CDR3 DNA sequence: TGTGCCAGCAGCCAACTCCTTAATTCACCCCTCCACTTT.

The chain recombines TRBV12-5 with TRBJ2-5, with 9 bases fitting TRBD2. Per the germline V gene, CDR1 is LGHNT and CDR2 is FRNRAP. The CDR3 runs to 14 residues. V lost 1 base and J lost 5; bases outside the gene matches: 2. The CDR3 bases are TGTGCTAGTGGTTTGGGCGGGGGGGAGGAGACCCAGTACTTC. The encoded protein is CASGLGGGEETQYF.

The chain couples TRBV29-1 to TRBJ2-7; possible D gene TRBD1, 7 bases. This CDR3 has 13 residues. CDR1 is SQVTM and CDR2 is ANQGSEA in the germline V gene. V lost 3 bases to trimming and J lost 3 bases, with 12 bases between them. The CDR3 spells CSVDVQGGYEQYF. CDR3 DNA sequence: TGCAGCGTTGACGTTCAGGGGGGCTACGAGCAGTACTTC.

The CDR3 coding sequence is TGTGCCAGCAGCGGACGGGCGGGGGGATCTGAGCAGTTCTTC. It yields the protein CASSGRAGGSEQFF. The chain joins TRBV11-3 to TRBJ2-1, with 8 bases aligning to TRBD2. The CDR3 has 14 residues. Germline lookup yields CDR1 SGHNT and CDR2 YENEEA. V was pared by 5 bases and J by 9 bases, with 9 bases of the junction left unmatched.